This T cell receptor beta chain was identified in a study of OX40 agonist ivuxolimab in advanced cancers. Whole-study context: The mean age was 60 years, ranging from roughly 23 to 79, with 65% to 90% of participants male.

This CDR3 region has 15 residues. Germline CDR1 is SGHNT and CDR2 is YYREEE (reference sequence). With 4 bases clipped from V and 3 bases from J, the junction kept 7 bases outside the gene matches. Data came from immunoSEQ multiplex PCR; TCRdb stores just in-frame clones and leaves some out. Here the sample spans some 86,000 clones, 90% being singletons. The V gene is TRBV5-4, the J gene TRBJ2-1, with TRBD1 matching over 7 bases. The sample was CD4+ or CD8+ T cells sorted from blood, taken in a trial of the OX40 agonist ivuxolimab. The clonotype comes from an adult with an advanced solid tumor such as melanoma, head and neck, liver or kidney cancer. CDR3 nucleotide sequence: TGTGCCAGCAGCCCGACGACAGGGAACTACAATGAGCAGTTCTTC. It is translated as CASSPTTGNYNEQFF.